This T cell receptor beta chain was found in a study of control samples from healthy donors and cancer patients. Profiled with immunoSEQ multiplex PCR; TCRdb holds only in-frame clones, not every one. The repertoire holds 21,000 or so clones, with 75% to 90% as singletons. The CDR3 totals 14 residues. Trimming removed 6 bases from V and 8 bases from J; junction bases left unmatched: 9. Germline values: CDR1 LNHDA, CDR2 SQIVND (reference sequence). This receptor was obtained from a man between 60 and 75 years old with head and neck cancer. Sequencing used PBMCs. The J gene is TRBJ1-4, the V gene TRBV19; 7 bases align to TRBD1. In DNA, the CDR3 is TGTGCCAGTAGGACCCCAGGGGGGAGAGAAAAACTGTTTTTT. Residues: CASRTPGGREKLFF.